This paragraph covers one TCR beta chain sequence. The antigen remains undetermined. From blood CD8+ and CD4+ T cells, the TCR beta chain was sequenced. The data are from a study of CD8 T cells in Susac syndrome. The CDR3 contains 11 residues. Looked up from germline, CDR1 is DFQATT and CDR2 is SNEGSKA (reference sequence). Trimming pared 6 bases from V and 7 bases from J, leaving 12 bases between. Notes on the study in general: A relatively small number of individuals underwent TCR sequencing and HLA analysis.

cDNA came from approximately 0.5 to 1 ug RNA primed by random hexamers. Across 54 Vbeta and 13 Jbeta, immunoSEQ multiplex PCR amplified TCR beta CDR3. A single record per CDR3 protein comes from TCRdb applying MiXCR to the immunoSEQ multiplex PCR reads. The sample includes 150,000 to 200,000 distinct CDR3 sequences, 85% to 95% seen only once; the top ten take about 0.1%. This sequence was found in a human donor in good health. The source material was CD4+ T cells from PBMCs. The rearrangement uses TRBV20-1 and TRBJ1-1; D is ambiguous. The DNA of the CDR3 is TGCAGTGCGGACCTTACGGGTGAAGCTTTCTTT. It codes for CSADLTGEAFF.